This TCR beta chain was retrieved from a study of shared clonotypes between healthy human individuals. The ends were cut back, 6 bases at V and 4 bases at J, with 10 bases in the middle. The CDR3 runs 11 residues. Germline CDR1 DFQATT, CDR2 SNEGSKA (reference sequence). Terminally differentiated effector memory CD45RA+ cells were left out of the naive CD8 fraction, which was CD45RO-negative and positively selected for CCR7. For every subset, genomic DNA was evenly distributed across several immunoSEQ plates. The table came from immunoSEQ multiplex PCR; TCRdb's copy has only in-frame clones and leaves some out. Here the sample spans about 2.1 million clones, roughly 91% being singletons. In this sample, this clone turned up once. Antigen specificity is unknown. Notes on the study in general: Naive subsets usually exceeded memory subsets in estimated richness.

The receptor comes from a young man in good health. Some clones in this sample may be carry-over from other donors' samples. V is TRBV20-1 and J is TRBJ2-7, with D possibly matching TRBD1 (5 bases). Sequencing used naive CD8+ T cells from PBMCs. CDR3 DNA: TGCAGTGCCTTCGACAGATACGAGCAGTACTTC. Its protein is CSAFDRYEQYF.